This T cell receptor (beta chain) was recovered during a study of T cells in Graves' hyperthyroidism and ophthalmopathy. Orbital computed tomography, thyroid ultrasound, serum thyroxine and TRAb, and clinical symptoms together informed the diagnoses. The V end lost 3 bases, the J end lost 1 base, and 4 bases lay between the germline ends. Germline CDR1 MNHNS, CDR2 SASEGT. This CDR3 comprises 13 residues. Researchers took RNA transcripts and amplified the TCR beta CDR3 regions from them. In the first-round RT-PCR of the TCR CDR3, the HTBI primer set was used. TCRdb re-called the multiplex PCR reads with MiXCR, one entry per CDR3 protein. Of about 600,000 distinct CDR3 sequences listed, roughly a sixth are singletons.

This clonotype was sampled from a woman aged 40 to 55 with Graves' ophthalmopathy. The chain is built from TRBV6-1 and TRBJ2-1, with no clear D. Sequencing was performed on blood. This chain's CDR3 is CASSDLSYNEQFF. The DNA of the CDR3 is TGTGCCAGCAGTGATCTTTCCTACAATGAGCAGTTCTTC.